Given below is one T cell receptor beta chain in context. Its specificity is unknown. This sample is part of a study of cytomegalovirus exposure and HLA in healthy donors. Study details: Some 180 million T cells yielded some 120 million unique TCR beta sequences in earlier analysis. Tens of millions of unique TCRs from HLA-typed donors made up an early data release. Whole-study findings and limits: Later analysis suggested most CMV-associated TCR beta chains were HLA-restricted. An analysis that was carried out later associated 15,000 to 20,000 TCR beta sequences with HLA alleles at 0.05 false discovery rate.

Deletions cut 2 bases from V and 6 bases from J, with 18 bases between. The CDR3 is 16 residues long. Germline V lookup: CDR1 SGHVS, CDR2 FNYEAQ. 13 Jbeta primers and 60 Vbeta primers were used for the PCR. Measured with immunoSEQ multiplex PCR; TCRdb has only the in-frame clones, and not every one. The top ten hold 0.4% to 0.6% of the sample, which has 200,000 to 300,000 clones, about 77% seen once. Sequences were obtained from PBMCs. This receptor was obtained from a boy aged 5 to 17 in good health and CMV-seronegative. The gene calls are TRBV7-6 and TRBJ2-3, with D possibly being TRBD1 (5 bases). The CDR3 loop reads CASSLLGAPSRDTQYF. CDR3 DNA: TGTGCCAGCAGCTTACTTGGGGCCCCTTCTAGGGATACGCAGTATTTT.